The 5 T cell receptor beta chains below all came from one sample that was sequenced in a study of Graves' ophthalmopathy and Graves' hyperthyroidism. Amplified material comprised TCR beta CDR3 regions derived from RNA transcripts. Second-round multiplex PCR came after first-round RT-PCR with HTBI primers. TCRdb re-analysed the multiplex PCR reads in MiXCR, keeping a single row per CDR3 protein. The sample has 400,000 to 500,000 distinct CDR3 sequences; 21% are singletons. Material: peripheral blood. The source of these receptors is a woman aged 18-29 years with stable Graves' hyperthyroidism.

The J gene is TRBJ1-1, the V gene TRBV28; D is uncertain. Germline V gives CDR1 MDHEN, CDR2 SYDVKM. The CDR3 consists of 10 residues. The ends were cut back, 6 bases at V and 6 bases at J, with 5 bases in the middle. The CDR3 DNA follows: TGTGCCAGCAGGGCCGCTGAAGCTTTCTTT. It codes for CASRAAEAFF. Supplemented by reference TRBV28 and TRBJ1-1, the full variable domain reads DVKVTQSSRYLVKRTGEKVFLECVQDMDHENMFWYRQDPGLGLRLIYFSYDVKMKEKGDIPEGYSVSREKKERFSLILESASTNQTSMYLCASRAAEAFFGQGTRLTVV.

This clonotype was counted once. A much bigger clone sits one base away, suggesting this may be a read error. The chain recombines TRBV19 with TRBJ1-1; 8 positions agree with TRBD1. This CDR3 has 15 residues. In germline, CDR1 is LNHDA, CDR2 SQIVND (reference sequence). Here the CDR3 DNA reads TGTGCCAGTAGTAGGGGCCGGACAGGGACCACTGAAGCTTTATTT. Its protein product is CASSRGRTGTTEALF.

In its sample, this clonotype was seen many times. The CDR3 bases are TGCGCCAGCAGCACCGGGACAGCCCTCTCCTACGAGCAGTACTTC. It is translated as CASSTGTALSYEQYF. The chain uses TRBV5-1 and TRBJ2-7; 7 positions agree with TRBD1. Germline CDR1 is SGHRS and CDR2 is YFSETQ. V was pared by 4 bases and J by 0 bases, with 7 bases of the junction left unmatched. The CDR3 is made up of 15 amino acids. Full variable domain (rest looked up from reference TRBV5-1 and TRBJ2-7): KAGVTQTPRYLIKTRGQQVTLSCSPISGHRSVSWYQQTPGQGLQFLFEYFSETQRNKGNFPGRFSGRQFSNSRSEMNVSTLELGDSALYLCASSTGTALSYEQYFGPGTRLTVT.

This clonotype was recorded a few times. The chain joins TRBV12-3 or TRBV12-4 to TRBJ2-5; 12 bases are a match to TRBD2. The length of the CDR3 is 15 residues. V shed 5 bases, J shed 4 bases, and the junction held 5 bases outside the gene matches. DNA for the CDR3: TGTGCCAGCAGTGGTCCTAGCGGGGGGGTAGAGACCCAGTACTTC. Amino acid sequence: CASSGPSGGVETQYF.

This clonotype was detected ten times or more. The CDR3 protein is CSASRSYVDQPQHF. The DNA of the CDR3 is TGCAGTGCTAGTCGGAGTTACGTGGATCAGCCCCAGCATTTT. The rearrangement links TRBV20-1 to TRBJ1-5; D unclear. CDR3 length equals 14 residues. Germline V lookup: CDR1 DFQATT, CDR2 SNEGSKA (reference sequence). Trimming removed 3 bases at V and 5 bases at J, with 14 bases between.